Presented here are 14 T cell receptor beta chains from one specimen sequenced in a study of beta chain features in type 1 diabetes. Whole-study results and caveats: Moderate but significant shortening of TCRB CDR3s was recorded in all four CD4+ subsets from Type 1 diabetes patients.

For these receptors, no antigen is known. All of the isolated RNA was reverse transcribed, so expressed TCRB transcripts were sequenced. Sequencing used immunoSEQ multiplex PCR; TCRdb keeps in-frame clones, though not all of them. The sample has roughly 700,000 clones; about an eighth are singletons. The sample taken for sequencing was naive CD4+ T cells from blood. These receptors all stem from a young man with type 1 diabetes.

This chain links TRBV28 with TRBJ2-7; TRBD1 agrees at 8 bases. The CDR3 totals 15 residues. Germline CDR1 reads MDHEN; CDR2 reads SYDVKM. The V gene end was trimmed by 8 bases and the J gene end by 4 bases; junction bases not matched to a gene: 13. CDR3 protein: CASHGQGAIRYEQYF. For the CDR3, the DNA is TGTGCCAGCCACGGTCAGGGGGCAATAAGGTACGAGCAGTACTTC. Full variable domain (outside the CDR3, taken from reference TRBV28 and TRBJ2-7): DVKVTQSSRYLVKRTGEKVFLECVQDMDHENMFWYRQDPGLGLRLIYFSYDVKMKEKGDIPEGYSVSREKKERFSLILESASTNQTSMYLCASHGQGAIRYEQYFGPGTRLTVT.

J is TRBJ1-1 and V is TRBV19, with D tentatively TRBD1 (6 bases). The ends were cut back, 8 bases at V and 5 bases at J, with 15 bases in the middle. In germline, CDR1 is LNHDA, CDR2 SQIVND (reference sequence). This CDR3 is 13 amino acids long. CDR3 residues: CASADRLSTEAFF. Written as DNA, the CDR3 is TGTGCCAGTGCTGACAGGCTATCAACTGAAGCTTTCTTT.

The table lists this clone with a few counts. This chain links TRBV29-1 with TRBJ1-2; possible D gene TRBD1, 5 bases. The CDR3 has 13 amino acids. Germline V gives CDR1 SQVTM, CDR2 ANQGSEA. The V and J ends lost 7 bases and 0 bases respectively, with 12 bases between them. CDR3 sequence: CSAEGRANYGYTF. CDR3 in DNA: TGCAGCGCCGAGGGGAGGGCTAACTATGGCTACACCTTC.

V gene TRBV6-6 combines with J gene TRBJ1-2; D is undetermined. CDR1 and CDR2 from the germline V gene are MNHNY and SVGAGI (reference sequence). The CDR3 spans 13 residues. Trimming removed 7 bases from V and 4 bases from J, with 13 bases in between. CDR3 in DNA: TGTGCCAGCATGGAGACACAAGTCTATGGCTACACCTTC. This gives the protein CASMETQVYGYTF.

J is TRBJ2-5 and V is TRBV18; no clear D gene. The CDR3 is made up of 13 amino acids. V was clipped by 2 bases and J by 4 bases, with 8 bases between them. Germline loops: CDR1 KGHSH, CDR2 LQKENI. CDR3 loop: CASSPVGIETQYF. For the CDR3, the DNA is TGTGCCAGCTCACCAGTAGGGATAGAGACCCAGTACTTC.

In its sample, this clone was seen a few times. The genes are TRBV18 and TRBJ2-1, with D unclear. CDR1 is KGHSH and CDR2 is LQKENI in the germline V gene. The V gene lost 0 bases and the J gene lost 2 bases, with 11 bases spanning the gap. The CDR3 spans 16 residues. The CDR3 nucleotides read TGTGCCAGCTCACCACCGGTGGGGTCGGCCTACAATGAGCAGTTCTTC. Its translation is CASSPPVGSAYNEQFF. The full variable domain, with the rest looked up from reference TRBV18 and TRBJ2-1, is NAGVMQNPRHLVRRRGQEARLRCSPMKGHSHVYWYRQLPEEGLKFMVYLQKENIIDESGMPKERFSAEFPKEGPSILRIQQVVRGDSAAYFCASSPPVGSAYNEQFFGPGTRLTVL.

This clone has more than one count but fewer than ten. The chain joins TRBV7-9 to TRBJ2-1, with 7 bases that match TRBD1. With V trimmed by 2 bases and J by 1 base, 2 bases remained unmatched. Germline-derived CDR1 and CDR2 are SEHNR and FQNEAQ (reference sequence). The CDR3 length is 15 residues. The CDR3 loop is CASSLRTGSYNEQFF. In DNA, the CDR3 is TGTGCCAGCAGCTTACGGACAGGTTCCTACAATGAGCAGTTCTTC.

This clone was detected only a few times. The chain recombines TRBV6-5 with TRBJ2-3, with TRBD2 identical over 8 bases. The CDR3 runs to 14 residues. The V gene end was trimmed by 5 bases and the J gene end by 0 bases; junction bases not matched to a gene: 1. Germline values: CDR1 MNHEY, CDR2 SVGAGI. CDR3 residues: CASSSGGSTDTQYF. The DNA of the CDR3 is TGTGCCAGCAGTAGCGGGGGAAGCACAGATACGCAGTATTTT.

This clone occurred a few times. The chain recombines TRBV30 with TRBJ2-7, with D perhaps being TRBD1 or TRBD2 (6 bases each). V was trimmed by 3 bases and J by 7 bases, leaving 13 bases between them. The CDR3 contains 12 residues. Germline assignment: CDR1 GTSNPN and CDR2 SVGIG (reference sequence). CDR3 nucleotide sequence: TGTGCCTGGAGCCAAGGGGGGTCGGAGCAGTACTTC. This gives the protein CAWSQGGSEQYF.

This clone was picked up a small number of times. V is TRBV28 and J is TRBJ1-5; D gene unclear. This CDR3 region has 14 residues. Deletions cut 3 bases from V and 1 base from J, with 7 bases between. Germline values: CDR1 MDHEN, CDR2 SYDVKM. The CDR3 coding sequence is TGTGCCAGCAGTTTCCCAGGAAGCAATCAGCCCCAGCATTTT. It codes for CASSFPGSNQPQHF. Combining the CDR3 with reference TRBV28 and TRBJ1-5 gives the whole variable domain DVKVTQSSRYLVKRTGEKVFLECVQDMDHENMFWYRQDPGLGLRLIYFSYDVKMKEKGDIPEGYSVSREKKERFSLILESASTNQTSMYLCASSFPGSNQPQHFGDGTRLSIL.

The V gene is TRBV6-5, the J gene TRBJ2-3; TRBD2 matches 7 bases. CDR3 length equals 16 residues. After removal of 0 bases from V and 2 bases from J, the junction contained 5 bases not matched to a gene. Germline CDR1 reads MNHEY; CDR2 reads SVGAGI. CDR3 sequence reads: CASSYSGGGTTDTQYF. In DNA, the CDR3 is TGTGCCAGCAGTTACTCGGGCGGGGGAACCACAGATACGCAGTATTTT.

The table lists this clone with a few counts. The chain couples TRBV2 to TRBJ1-2; unclear D gene. CDR1 and CDR2 (germline): SNHLY, FYNNEI. The CDR3 extends over 13 amino acids. Trimming left V 8 bases short and J 5 bases short, with 15 bases between. The CDR3 DNA follows: TGTGCCAGCTCCACTTCCGGTCCTTATGGCTACACCTTC. Protein sequence: CASSTSGPYGYTF.

This clone appeared a few times. This CDR3 is also generated by other DNA sequences in the sample. The V and J genes are TRBV11-1 and TRBJ2-2; no clear D. The V gene lost 1 base and the J gene lost 4 bases, with 4 bases spanning the gap. Looked up from germline, CDR1 is SGHAT and CDR2 is FQDESV (reference sequence). This CDR3 region has 13 residues. CDR3 sequence (DNA): TGTGCCAGCAGCTTAGGGGGCACCGGGGAGCTGTTTTTT. This sequence encodes CASSLGGTGELFF.

This clone has only a few counts. The V and J genes are TRBV25-1 and TRBJ1-4, with 8 bases lining up with TRBD1. The CDR3 contains 14 residues. After removal of 6 bases from V and 4 bases from J, the junction contained 4 bases not matched to a gene. Germline CDR1 MGHDK, CDR2 SYGVNS. CDR3 protein: CASRETGVNEKLFF. CDR3 coding DNA: TGTGCCAGCAGGGAGACAGGGGTTAATGAAAAACTGTTTTTT.